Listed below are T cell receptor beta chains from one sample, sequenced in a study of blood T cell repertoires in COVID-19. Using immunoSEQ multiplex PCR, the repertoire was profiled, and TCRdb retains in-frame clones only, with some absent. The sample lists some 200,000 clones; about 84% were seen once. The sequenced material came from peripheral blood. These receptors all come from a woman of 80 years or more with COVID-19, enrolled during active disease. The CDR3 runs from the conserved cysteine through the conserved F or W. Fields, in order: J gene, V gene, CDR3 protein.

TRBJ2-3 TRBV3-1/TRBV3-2 CASSLPSGTDTQYF
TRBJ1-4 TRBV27 CASSTGGREKLFF
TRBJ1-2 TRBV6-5 CASSGTGGTLWGYTF
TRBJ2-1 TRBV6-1 CASSGRTGQSYNEQFF
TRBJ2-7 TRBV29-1 CSVAWGPRDGLMDEQYF
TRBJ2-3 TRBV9 CASSARPTDTQYF
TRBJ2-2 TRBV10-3 CAIRDSGRLTGELFF
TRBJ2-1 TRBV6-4 CASSPVPSGGYNEQFF
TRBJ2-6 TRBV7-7 CASSLGGHSGANVLTF
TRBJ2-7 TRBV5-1 CASSLGPSQDEQYF
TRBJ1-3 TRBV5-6 CASSYRVGNTIYF
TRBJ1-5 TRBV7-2 CASSPRGGDQPQHF
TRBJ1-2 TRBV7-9 CASSLGIGQGYGYTF
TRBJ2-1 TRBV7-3 CASSGQGIGEQFF
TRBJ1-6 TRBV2 CASSQVQGQGSPLHF
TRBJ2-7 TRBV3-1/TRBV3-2 CASSQAGPGGEQYF
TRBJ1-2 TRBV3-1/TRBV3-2 CASSQDGGTNYGYTF
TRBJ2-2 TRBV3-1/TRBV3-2 CASSPFGLALNTGELFF
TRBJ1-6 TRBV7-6 CASSSQGGDNSPLHF
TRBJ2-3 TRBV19 CASSGLAGGPVRDTQYF
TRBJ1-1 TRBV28 CASSLLGQSNTEAFF
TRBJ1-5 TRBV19 CASSPGDRGYQPQHF
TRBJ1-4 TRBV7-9 CASSLTTGLGLFF
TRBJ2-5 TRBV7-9 CASSLDSQETQYF
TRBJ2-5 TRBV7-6 CASSPLAPTGETQYF
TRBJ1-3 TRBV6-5 CASSYRGNSGNTIYF
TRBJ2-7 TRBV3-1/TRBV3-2 CASSQGLVGGEQYF
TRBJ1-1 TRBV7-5 CARSLVQGWYTEAFF
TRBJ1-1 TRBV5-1 CASSRRQGNTEAFF
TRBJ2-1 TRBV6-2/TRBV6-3 CASSYISGSIYNEQFF
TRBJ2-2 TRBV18 CASSKTGLSIGGELFF
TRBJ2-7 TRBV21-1 CASSKARTAYEQYF
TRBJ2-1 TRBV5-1 CASSPTAGTEQSEQFF
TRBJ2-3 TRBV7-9 CASSLPGTGLTDTQYF
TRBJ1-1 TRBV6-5 CASSKPGVSNTEAFF
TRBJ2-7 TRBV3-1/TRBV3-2 CASSPSSGGSIEQYF
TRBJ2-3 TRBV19 CASKTSTDTQYF
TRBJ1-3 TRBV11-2 CASSPGGGGNTIYF
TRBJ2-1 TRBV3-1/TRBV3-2 CASSYQEDEQFF
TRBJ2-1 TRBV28 CASLTRGSEQFF
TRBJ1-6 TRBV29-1 CSVGAGSDSPLHF
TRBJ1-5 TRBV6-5 CASNTRQGNQPQHF
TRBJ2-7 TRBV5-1 CASSLAVASRFVYEQYF
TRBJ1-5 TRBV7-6 CASSLDGGANQPQHF
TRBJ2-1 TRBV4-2 CASSPTDPYNEQFF
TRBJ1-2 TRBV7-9 CASSLGQGAHTF
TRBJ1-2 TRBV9 CASSVAPGEGYTF
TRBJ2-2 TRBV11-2 CASTIGTGVTGELFF
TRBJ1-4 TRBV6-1 CASSDVVETNEKLFF
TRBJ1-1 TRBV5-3 CARSRRRGWNTEAFF
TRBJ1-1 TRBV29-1 CSVERTLYTEAFF
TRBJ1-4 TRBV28 CASSLKGWANEKLFF